The 32 T cell receptor beta chains listed next were all sequenced from one sample in a study of persistence of HIV-infected CD4 T cells. Their specific antigens are unknown. Overlapping HIV-1 Gag 15-mer peptides at roughly 1 ug per peptide per mL were used. CD40L-negative CD69-negative CD45RO-high memory CD4+ T cells were sorted as populations depleted of antigen-responding cells. This was the immunoSEQ version 4 assay in survey mode. Some clones are missing from TCRdb's copy, which holds only in-frame ones; the method was immunoSEQ multiplex PCR. The sample lists some 58,000 clones; about 81% were seen once. Source: CD4+ T cells sorted from PBMCs after roughly 18-hour stimulation, taken from a patient who received antiretroviral therapy. The source is an adult man with HIV who was CMV-seropositive.

The chain uses TRBV2 and TRBJ1-2, with D tentatively TRBD1 (6 bases). The V gene's germline CDR1 is SNHLY and CDR2 FYNNEI. Trimming took off 5 bases at V and 2 bases at J, with 21 bases between the two ends. This CDR3 is built from 17 residues. The DNA for the CDR3 is TGTGCCAGCAGTTGGAGGGGAACAGGGTCGGACAACTATGGCTACACCTTC. Residues: CASSWRGTGSDNYGYTF.

This clone was seen repeatedly, ten times or more. This sequence joins TRBV9 and TRBJ2-1; the D gene is possibly TRBD2 (7 bases). Germline V gives CDR1 SGDLS, CDR2 YYNGEE. The CDR3 is made up of 16 amino acids. The V gene lost 1 base and the J gene lost 8 bases, with 19 bases spanning the gap. The CDR3 DNA is TGTGCCAGCAGCGTAACCCCGGGGGGCATAGGCGATGAGCAGTTCTTC. Its translation is CASSVTPGGIGDEQFF.

The rearrangement uses TRBV6-1 and TRBJ1-5; a possible D gene is TRBD1 (6 bases). The CDR3 runs to 15 residues. V was cut by 0 bases and J by 7 bases, with 13 bases left in between. Germline V lookup: CDR1 MNHNS, CDR2 SASEGT. The CDR3 reads CASSEASGARQPQHF. For the CDR3, the DNA is TGTGCCAGCAGTGAAGCATCAGGGGCCCGCCAGCCCCAGCATTTT.

A single count supports this clone. The chain recombines TRBV5-4 with TRBJ2-2; 7 bases map to TRBD2. Germline CDR1 reads SGHNT; CDR2 reads YYREEE (reference sequence). The CDR3 extends over 17 amino acids. Losses at the gene ends were 0 bases for V and 4 bases for J; bases not matched to a gene: 9. The CDR3 loop reads CASSLGRGSSGTGELFF. The CDR3 DNA reads as TGTGCCAGCAGCTTGGGGCGGGGGAGCTCCGGCACCGGGGAGCTGTTTTTT.

J is TRBJ1-1 and V is TRBV4-1; D perhaps matches TRBD1 (5 bases). CDR3 length: 13 amino acids. Between the trimmed V and J ends, which lost 2 bases and 4 bases, there was a span of 8 bases. In germline, CDR1 is MGHRA, CDR2 YSYEKL. The CDR3: CASSQQGSTEAFF. The CDR3 coding sequence is TGCGCCAGCAGCCAACAGGGAAGCACTGAAGCTTTCTTT.

This clone was found a few times. The chain combines TRBV2 with TRBJ1-4, with D tentatively TRBD1 (5 bases). The CDR3 has 14 amino acids. CDR1 is SNHLY and CDR2 is FYNNEI in the germline V gene. V was pared by 2 bases and J by 3 bases, with 7 bases between. Here the CDR3 DNA reads TGTGCCAGCAGTGAATGGGGGGCTAATGAAAAACTGTTTTTT. Protein product: CASSEWGANEKLFF.

The chain recombines TRBV11-2 with TRBJ1-2, with 8 nucleotides matching TRBD1. The CDR3 is 15 residues long. J gave up 6 bases and V 1 base, and 7 bases lay outside the gene matches. Looked up from germline, CDR1 is SGHAT and CDR2 is FQNNGV. CDR3 DNA: TGTGCCAGCAGCTTAGGACAGACAGGGGTCGATGGCTACACCTTC. Its protein product is CASSLGQTGVDGYTF.

CDR3 DNA sequence: TGTGCCAGCAGCCCCGCATCGAGGAACACTGAAGCTTTCTTT. It is translated as CASSPASRNTEAFF. The chain recombines TRBV16 with TRBJ1-1; D remains unclear. The CDR3 spans 14 residues. CDR1 KGHSY and CDR2 FQNENV come from the germline V gene. V was trimmed by 4 bases and J by 1 base, leaving 10 bases between them.

The chain recombines TRBV24-1 with TRBJ2-3, with 10 bases matching TRBD1. The CDR3 totals 22 residues. Per germline, CDR1 KGHDR and CDR2 SFDVKD. Trimming removed 0 bases from V and 1 base from J; junction bases left unmatched: 18. The CDR3 is CATSDLRDRGYVENEGTDTQYF. CDR3 sequence (DNA): TGTGCCACCAGTGATTTGAGGGACAGGGGTTACGTCGAGAATGAAGGCACAGATACGCAGTATTTT.

The chain carries TRBV5-4 and TRBJ1-1; D might be TRBD1 (6 bases). Germline CDR1 SGHNT, CDR2 YYREEE (reference sequence). The ends were cut back, 0 bases at V and 7 bases at J, with 10 bases in the middle. The CDR3 has 13 residues. For the CDR3, the DNA is TGTGCCAGCAGCTTGGGGGGGGCGGATGAAGCTTTCTTT. Amino acid sequence: CASSLGGADEAFF.

The chain uses TRBV10-3 and TRBJ2-3, with TRBD1 as a possible D gene (5 bases). The CDR3 runs to 16 residues. The germline gives CDR1 ENHRY, CDR2 SYGVKD. Trimming took off 5 bases at V and 3 bases at J, with 18 bases between the two ends. CDR3 loop: CAISSQTDLVTDTQYF. The CDR3 nucleotides are TGTGCCATCAGTTCCCAGACAGACCTGGTTACAGATACGCAGTATTTT.

The V gene is TRBV6-1, the J gene TRBJ1-6; 9 nucleotides agree with TRBD1. After removal of 2 bases from V and 7 bases from J, the junction contained 6 bases not matched to a gene. This CDR3 comprises 16 residues. Germline CDR1 MNHNS, CDR2 SASEGT. The CDR3 loop reads CASSELGTGTNSPLHF. DNA for the CDR3: TGTGCCAGCAGTGAACTCGGGACAGGGACGAATTCACCCCTCCACTTT.

This clone was counted many times. At the DNA level, this CDR3 is encoded by other sequences in the same sample as well. This chain joins TRBV7-9 and TRBJ1-6; 8 bases agree with TRBD1. The trim removed 1 base at V and 4 bases at J, leaving 3 bases unmatched. The length of the CDR3 is 16 residues. Germline CDR1 SEHNR, CDR2 FQNEAQ (reference sequence). The CDR3 sequence: CASSLGQGFYNSPLHF. As DNA, the CDR3 is TGTGCCAGCAGCTTAGGACAGGGGTTTTATAATTCACCCCTCCACTTT.

This chain joins TRBV6-5 and TRBJ1-1; D uncertain. Trimming took off 2 bases at V and 0 bases at J, with 10 bases between the two ends. Germline CDR1 and CDR2: MNHEY and SVGAGI. The CDR3 loop spans 15 amino acids. CDR3 DNA sequence: TGTGCCAGCAGTTACAGAAGCGACATGAACACTGAAGCTTTCTTT. It encodes CASSYRSDMNTEAFF.

The chain employs TRBV24-1 and TRBJ2-6, with D unresolved. CDR1 KGHDR and CDR2 SFDVKD come from the germline V gene. Between the trimmed V and J ends, which lost 4 bases and 0 bases, there was a span of 9 bases. This CDR3 has 16 amino acids. Here the CDR3 DNA reads TGTGCCACCAGTGACACGACTGACTCTGGGGCCAACGTCCTGACTTTC. It is translated as CATSDTTDSGANVLTF.

The chain recombines TRBV6-5 with TRBJ1-2; TRBD1 is a possible D gene (6 bases). The CDR3 is made up of 14 amino acids. Germline V lookup: CDR1 MNHEY, CDR2 SVGAGI. With 11 bases removed from V and 2 bases from J, the gap between germline ends came to 18 bases. CDR3 residues: CALLPTGQNYGYTF. The CDR3 coding sequence is TGTGCCCTACTACCGACCGGACAGAACTATGGCTACACCTTC.

V is TRBV2 and J is TRBJ1-2; D is unclear. The V end was cut by 5 bases, the J end by 8 bases, with 12 bases between. CDR1 and CDR2 (germline): SNHLY, FYNNEI. The CDR3 contains 12 residues. As DNA, the CDR3 is TGTGCCAGCAGTCCCGACAAGGGCGGCTACACCTTC. Translation gives CASSPDKGGYTF.

V gene TRBV10-3 combines with J gene TRBJ2-2; 7 bases are a match to TRBD1. The CDR3 has 14 amino acids. J was trimmed by 5 bases and V by 2 bases; bases with no gene match: 2. CDR1 and CDR2 (germline): ENHRY, SYGVKD. CDR3 in DNA: TGTGCCATCAGTGAGAGGGGGCGAACCGGGGAGCTGTTTTTT. Residues: CAISERGRTGELFF.

This rearrangement joins TRBV28 to TRBJ1-3, with D unclear. Trimming shortened V by 6 bases and J by 3 bases, and 12 bases separated the two germline ends. The germline V gene has CDR1 MDHEN and CDR2 SYDVKM. CDR3 length: 14 residues. The CDR3: CASSALLGGNTIYF. The CDR3 bases are TGTGCCAGCAGCGCTCTCCTGGGTGGAAACACCATATATTTT.

This clone appeared a few times. The chain links TRBV7-8 to TRBJ2-2, with D hard to call. The CDR3 has 16 residues. CDR1 is SGHVS, CDR2 FQNEAQ, per germline. V was trimmed by 5 bases and J by 4 bases, leaving 17 bases between them. Here the CDR3 DNA reads TGTGCCAGCAGCGAAGACGTGGGGTCGCGCACCGGGGAGCTGTTTTTT. Translation gives CASSEDVGSRTGELFF.

This clone rates as medium-sized. J is TRBJ1-2 and V is TRBV10-2; no clear D. This CDR3 has 13 amino acids. The V and J ends lost 4 bases and 5 bases respectively, with 11 bases between them. CDR1 is WSHSY and CDR2 is SAAADI in the germline V gene. The CDR3 region has the DNA TGCGCCAGCAGTGCTTCCAAGGAATATGGCTACACCTTC. The encoded protein is CASSASKEYGYTF.

CDR3 sequence reads: CASSLGLRVTSTDTQYF. The CDR3 bases are TGTGCCAGCAGTCTTGGCCTCAGGGTCACTAGCACAGATACGCAGTATTTT. The chain uses TRBV6-6 and TRBJ2-3; maybe TRBD1 (5 bases). Germline assignment: CDR1 MNHNY and CDR2 SVGAGI (reference sequence). Trimming removed 5 bases at V and 0 bases at J, with 18 bases between. The CDR3 runs 17 residues.

DNA of the CDR3: TGTGCCAGCTCACCCGCCATTGGGGGCGCGGGTTACGAGCAGTACTTC. This encodes CASSPAIGGAGYEQYF. The genes are TRBV18 and TRBJ2-7; tentative D call: TRBD1 (6 bases). With 3 bases removed from V and 4 bases from J, the gap between germline ends came to 19 bases. The CDR3 contains 16 residues. CDR1 and CDR2 from the germline V gene are KGHSH and LQKENI.

The chain recombines TRBV19 with TRBJ1-5; maybe TRBD1 (6 bases). Looked up from germline, CDR1 is LNHDA and CDR2 is SQIVND (reference sequence). The V end was cut by 7 bases, the J end by 3 bases, with 19 bases between. The CDR3 extends over 16 amino acids. CDR3 protein: CASTSVRGRDNQPQHF. CDR3 coding DNA: TGTGCCAGTACCTCCGTCAGGGGTCGGGACAATCAGCCCCAGCATTTT.

The chain employs TRBV7-2 and TRBJ2-2; tentatively, D is TRBD1 or TRBD2 (6 bases each). The V end lost 3 bases, the J end lost 6 bases, and 17 bases lay between the germline ends. This CDR3 comprises 16 residues. The germline V gene has CDR1 SGHTA and CDR2 FQGNSA. The CDR3 sequence is CASSFWGRGEAGELFF. CDR3 DNA sequence: TGTGCCAGCAGCTTTTGGGGGCGGGGAGAGGCCGGGGAGCTGTTTTTT.

V gene TRBV3-1 (or the pseudogene TRBV3-2) combines with J gene TRBJ2-7; D might be TRBD1 or TRBD2, each matching 7 bases. The CDR3 is 16 amino acids. CDR1 LGHDT and CDR2 YNNKEL come from the germline V gene (reference sequence). V gave up 2 bases and J gave up 3 bases, with 17 bases separating them. Here the CDR3 reads CASSQRGRASGYEQYF. DNA for the CDR3: TGTGCCAGCAGCCAAAGGGGGCGGGCTAGCGGCTACGAGCAGTACTTC.

The J gene is TRBJ2-1, the V gene TRBV6-5; D is unclear. CDR1 and CDR2 from the germline V gene are MNHEY and SVGAGI. This CDR3 contains 14 residues. Trimming shortened V by 7 bases and J by 7 bases, and 17 bases separated the two germline ends. DNA for the CDR3: TGTGCCAGCACAGTAAACAGCCATGGGAATGAGCAGTTCTTC. Protein sequence: CASTVNSHGNEQFF.

V gene TRBV7-8 combines with J gene TRBJ2-7; perhaps TRBD1 as D (7 bases). The CDR3 sequence is 15 residues long. The ends were cut back, 5 bases at V and 6 bases at J, with 20 bases in the middle. From germline, CDR1 is SGHVS and CDR2 FQNEAQ. The CDR3 DNA sequence: TGTGCCAGCAGCCGCCGGGACAGTGGAGCGGGCGAGCAGTACTTC. Protein: CASSRRDSGAGEQYF.

The CDR3 sequence is CASSFRRGASYEQYF. In DNA form, the CDR3 reads TGCGCCAGCAGCTTTAGGCGGGGGGCCTCCTACGAGCAGTACTTC. The gene calls are TRBV5-1 and TRBJ2-7; 8 nucleotides match TRBD2. V dropped 2 bases and J dropped 0; count of bases not matched to a gene: 4. The V gene's germline CDR1 is SGHRS and CDR2 YFSETQ. This CDR3 is built from 15 residues.

This sequence joins TRBV12-5 and TRBJ2-2; TRBD1 matches 7 bases. Germline V gene lookup returns CDR1 LGHNT and CDR2 FRNRAP. Trimming cost V 0 bases and J 3 bases; bases outside gene matches: 4. CDR3 length: 16 residues. Here the CDR3 DNA reads TGTGCTAGTGGTTTGGTACTCGGGACAGACACCGGGGAGCTGTTTTTT. Encoded protein: CASGLVLGTDTGELFF.

The chain is built from TRBV19 and TRBJ2-4; D is ambiguous. Per the germline V gene, CDR1 is LNHDA and CDR2 is SQIVND (reference sequence). Trimming cost V 6 bases and J 1 base, with 7 bases left between them. The CDR3 is made up of 13 amino acids. The CDR3 DNA sequence: TGTGCCAGTAGAGGCGGTGCCAAAAACATTCAGTACTTC. Protein product: CASRGGAKNIQYF.

V gene TRBV11-2 combines with J gene TRBJ1-1, with D unresolved. The CDR3 totals 14 residues. Germline V lookup: CDR1 SGHAT, CDR2 FQNNGV. The V end lost 5 bases, the J end lost 0 bases, and 10 bases lay between the germline ends. The CDR3 DNA is TGTGCCAGCAGCCCCCTCTACATGAACACTGAAGCTTTCTTT. As protein: CASSPLYMNTEAFF.